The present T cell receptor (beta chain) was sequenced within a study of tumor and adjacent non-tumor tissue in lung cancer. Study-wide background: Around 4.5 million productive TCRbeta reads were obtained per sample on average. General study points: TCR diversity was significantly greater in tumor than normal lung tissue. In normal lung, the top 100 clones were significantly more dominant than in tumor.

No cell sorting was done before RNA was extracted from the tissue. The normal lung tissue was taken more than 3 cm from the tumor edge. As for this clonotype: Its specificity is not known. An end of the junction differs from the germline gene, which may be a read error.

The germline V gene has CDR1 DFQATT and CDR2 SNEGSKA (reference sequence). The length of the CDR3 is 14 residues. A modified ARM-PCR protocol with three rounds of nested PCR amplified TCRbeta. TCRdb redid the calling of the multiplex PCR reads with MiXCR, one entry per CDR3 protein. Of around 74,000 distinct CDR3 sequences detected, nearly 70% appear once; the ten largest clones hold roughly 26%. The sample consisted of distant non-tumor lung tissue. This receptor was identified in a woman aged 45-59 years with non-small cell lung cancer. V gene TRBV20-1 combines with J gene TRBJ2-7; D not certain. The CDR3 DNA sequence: TGCAGTGCTAGATCAGAGACGGTCTCCTACGAGCAGTATTTC. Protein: CSARSETVSYEQYF.